This TCR beta chain came from a study of cytomegalovirus exposure and HLA in healthy donors. Trimming pared 8 bases from V and 3 bases from J, leaving 14 bases between. The CDR3 spans 14 residues. Germline V lookup: CDR1 SGHDN, CDR2 FVKESK. The PCR employed 60 Vbeta primers together with 13 Jbeta primers. Sequencing used immunoSEQ multiplex PCR; TCRdb keeps in-frame clones, though not all of them. The table shows about 190,000 clones, with about 83% occurring only once. This clone was detected only a few times. This sequence was found in a woman aged 25 to 45 in good health and CMV-seropositive. Sequencing was carried out using PBMCs. The chain combines TRBV14 with TRBJ2-1, with no clear D. The CDR3 DNA reads TGTGCCAGCGCTTCATCCGGAGTCTACAATGAGCAGTTCTTC. Amino acids: CASASSGVYNEQFF.